This is a list of T cell receptor beta chains from one sample in a study of blood T cell repertoires in COVID-19. The protocol was immunoSEQ multiplex PCR, while the TCRdb copy is restricted to in-frame clones and leaves out a portion. Among about 200,000 clones listed, 65% to 90% were seen once. The sequencing input was PBMCs or T cells enriched from blood (not recorded which). These TCRs come from a middle-aged woman with acute COVID-19. The CDR3 runs from the conserved cysteine through the conserved F or W. The D gene is left open where the match is weak. A clone size is listed for some rows: how often the clone was seen (once, few, many), or a class if it is expanded.

>TRBD2|once|TRBJ2-7|TRBV6-2/TRBV6-3
TGTGCCAGCAGTACCCCGACTAGCGGGAGTTGGTCCGGTTACGAGCAGTACTTC
CASSTPTSGSWSGYEQYF
>.|.|TRBJ2-5|TRBV7-9
TGTGCCAGCACCCTGATGGGGAGCGGAGAGACCCAGTACTTC
CASTLMGSGETQYF
>TRBD1|once|TRBJ2-3|TRBV29-1
TGCAGCGTTCGTGGACAGGGGGCGTCAGATACGCAGTATTTT
CSVRGQGASDTQYF
>TRBD2|.|TRBJ2-7|TRBV6-5
TGTGCCAGCAGGACCGGGACTAGCGGGTCCTACGAGCAGTACTTC
CASRTGTSGSYEQYF
>TRBD2|.|TRBJ2-7|TRBV7-9
TGTGCCAGCAGCCGGGAGGGGAGGGCTGCGGTTGACGAGCAGTACTTC
CASSREGRAAVDEQYF
>.|.|TRBJ2-3|TRBV5-1
TGCGCCAGCAGCTTTGGTAGGACAGCTAGCACAGATACGCAGTATTTT
CASSFGRTASTDTQYF
>TRBD2|.|TRBJ2-2|TRBV28
TGTGCCAGCAGTCAAACCGGGACTAGCAGTCTGGGGGAGCTGTTTTTT
CASSQTGTSSLGELFF
>TRBD1|.|TRBJ1-1|TRBV6-5
TGTGCCAGCAGTCTACCCCAGGGGGCCGCTGAAGCTTTCTTT
CASSLPQGAAEAFF
>TRBD2|.|TRBJ2-2|TRBV7-9
TGTGCCAGCAGCTTCTCGCTAGCGGGAATTAACACCGGGGAGCTGTTTTTT
CASSFSLAGINTGELFF
>TRBD1|.|TRBJ1-1|TRBV12-3/TRBV12-4
TGTGCCAGTAGGGCAGGGGGATGGACTGAAGCTTTCTTT
CASRAGGWTEAFF
>.|.|TRBJ1-2|TRBV30
TGTGCCCGAAAAGCAGGGCGTAACTATGGCTACACCTTC
CARKAGRNYGYTF
>.|.|TRBJ1-5|TRBV10-3
TGTGCCTCCGGGGATCAGCTAAATCAGCCCCAGCATTTT
CASGDQLNQPQHF
>TRBD1|.|TRBJ1-2|TRBV24-1
TGTGCCACCAGTGAGTCCGGGACAGGGGGAGCTAACTATGGCTACACCTTC
CATSESGTGGANYGYTF
>TRBD1|.|TRBJ2-5|TRBV3-1/TRBV3-2
TGTGCCAGCGAACAGGGGGCCGGGACCCAGTACTTC
CASEQGAGTQYF
>.|.|TRBJ1-5|TRBV27
TGTGCCAGCAGTTTATGGTCGGGGGATAGCAATCAGCCCCAGCATTTT
CASSLWSGDSNQPQHF
>.|.|TRBJ1-3|TRBV18
TGTGCCAGCTCACCACCGGGCAGGGGCGGAAACACCATATATTTT
CASSPPGRGGNTIYF
>.|.|TRBJ1-1|TRBV25-1
TGTGCCAGCAGTGAATTATCGGGGGCTGAAGCTTTCTTT
CASSELSGAEAFF
>TRBD2|.|TRBJ2-2|TRBV11-2
TGTGCCAGCAGCTTTTCAAGCGGGAGGGCAGCCGGGGAGCTGTTTTTT
CASSFSSGRAAGELFF
>.|.|TRBJ1-2|TRBV5-7
TGTGCCAGCAGTTTACCACGGGGGGCTTACTATGGCTACACCTTC
CASSLPRGAYYGYTF
>TRBD1|.|TRBJ2-3|TRBV7-9
TGTGCCAGCAGCCTGACAGGGGGGGCAGATACGCAGTATTTT
CASSLTGGADTQYF
>.|.|TRBJ1-2|TRBV28
TGTGCCAGCAGTTTAAATCGGGGCTACACCTTC
CASSLNRGYTF
>.|.|TRBJ2-1|TRBV15
TGTGCCACCAGCAGAGATGGCCCCGGGAGCGGTAATGAGCAGTTCTTC
CATSRDGPGSGNEQFF
>.|few|TRBJ2-1|TRBV6-5
TGTGCCAGCAGTTACGGAAGGGGCTTGAATGAGCAGTTCTTC
CASSYGRGLNEQFF
>.|.|TRBJ2-4|TRBV21-1
TGTGCCAGCAGCAAGGTGGGCGCGACCAAAAACATTCAGTACTTC
CASSKVGATKNIQYF
>TRBD1|.|TRBJ2-1|TRBV7-6
TGTGCCAGCAGTGGGACAGGGAACAATGAGCAGTTCTTC
CASSGTGNNEQFF
>TRBD1|.|TRBJ2-4|TRBV5-1
TGCGCCAGCAGCTTGACCGGGACAGAAAACATTCAGTACTTC
CASSLTGTENIQYF
>.|.|TRBJ2-2|TRBV7-3
TGTGCCAGCAGCTATAGCGGGAACACCGGGGAGCTGTTTTTT
CASSYSGNTGELFF
>TRBD2|.|TRBJ2-5|TRBV11-2
TGTGCCAGCAGCCAGACTTCTAGCGGGGGCTTAGAGACCCAGTACTTC
CASSQTSSGGLETQYF
>TRBD1|once|TRBJ1-2|TRBV7-2
TGTGCCAGCAGCCCCTGGACAGGCAACTATGGCTACACCTTC
CASSPWTGNYGYTF
>TRBD1|.|TRBJ1-2|TRBV19
TGTGCCACCACCGGGACAGAGTATGGCTACACCTTC
CATTGTEYGYTF
>.|.|TRBJ2-4|TRBV28
TGTGCCAGCAGATCCCCAGGGGGGAAAAACATTCAGTACTTC
CASRSPGGKNIQYF
>.|.|TRBJ2-1|TRBV6-2/TRBV6-3
TGTGCCAGCAGTAGGGGTGTGGGCTACAATGAGCAGTTCTTC
CASSRGVGYNEQFF